One T cell receptor beta chain is described in this entry. What it binds is not known. This sample stems from a study of identical twins. The V gene end was trimmed by 3 bases and the J gene end by 1 base; junction bases not matched to a gene: 4. There are 16 residues in the CDR3. CDR1 LGHDT and CDR2 YNNKEL come from the germline V gene (reference sequence). General observations from the study: Out-of-frame TCR alpha sharing in monozygotic twins exceeded recombination model predictions.

A universal primer site was incorporated via template switching, and the cDNA contained unique molecular identifiers. TCRdb fed the 5' RACE reads into MiXCR, producing one record per CDR3 protein. This sample carries roughly 470,000 distinct CDR3 sequences, 14% of them seen once, and the ten largest clones take approximately 0.9%. These data are also associated with another study on yellow fever vaccine responses in identical twins.

This receptor was obtained from a young woman in good health. Sequencing was carried out using CD4+ T cells sorted from blood. V is TRBV3-1 and J is TRBJ2-1; 9 bases agree with TRBD2. The CDR3 spells CASSQGGGASYNEQFF. The DNA of the CDR3 is TGTGCCAGCAGCCAGGGCGGGGGGGCTTCCTACAATGAGCAGTTCTTC.